The rows below give T cell receptor beta chains drawn from one sample of a study of naive and memory T cell subsets. Using its own MiXCR run on the UMI-ligation and nested PCR reads, TCRdb lists one record per CDR3 protein. Of over 100,000 distinct CDR3 sequences detected, approximately 37% appear once; the ten largest clones hold approximately 0.87%. The sample comprised central memory CD4+ T cells from blood. The receptors here all came from a human donor in good health. CDR3s include the opening cysteine and the closing phenylalanine or tryptophan. D genes are given only for firm matches. Clone size is not always given. Where it is, it says once, few, many or a class for expanded clones.

d_gene | j_gene | abundance | v_gene | CDR3aa | CDR3nt
. | TRBJ2-1 | . | TRBV12-3/TRBV12-4 | CASSRTNLYNEQFF | TGTGCCAGCAGCCGGACTAACCTCTACAATGAGCAGTTCTTC
TRBD2 | TRBJ2-1 | few | TRBV7-6 | CASSLASGLATYNEQFF | TGTGCCAGCAGCTTAGCATCGGGACTAGCGACCTACAATGAGCAGTTCTTC
. | TRBJ1-5 | few | TRBV5-8 | CASSLLQARGNQPQHF | TGTGCCAGCAGCTTATTGCAAGCCCGGGGCAATCAGCCCCAGCATTTT
TRBD2 | TRBJ2-3 | few | TRBV14 | CASSQDLGLASRTDTQYF | TGTGCCAGCAGCCAAGACCTCGGACTAGCGTCCCGCACAGATACGCAGTATTTT
. | TRBJ2-5 | once | TRBV7-9 | CASSSVGGWTQYF | TGTGCCAGCAGTTCAGTGGGGGGCTGGACCCAGTACTTC
. | TRBJ1-1 | . | TRBV20-1 | CSASPSREIVNTEAFF | TGCAGTGCTAGCCCGAGCAGGGAGATCGTGAACACTGAAGCTTTCTTT
. | TRBJ2-3 | . | TRBV10-1 | CASSEGSLKGTDTQYF | TGCGCCAGCAGTGAGGGTTCCCTCAAAGGGACAGATACGCAGTATTTT
TRBD2 | TRBJ2-1 | few | TRBV14 | CASSQERAITSGRYNEQFF | TGTGCCAGCAGCCAAGAAAGAGCCATAACTAGCGGTAGATACAATGAGCAGTTCTTC
. | TRBJ1-1 | many | TRBV11-2 | CASSFHGGVTEAFF | TGTGCCAGCAGCTTTCATGGGGGAGTCACTGAAGCTTTCTTT
. | TRBJ2-2 | . | TRBV15 | CATSRDGGAGELFF | TGTGCCACCAGCAGAGATGGCGGAGCGGGGGAGCTGTTTTTT
TRBD1 | TRBJ1-1 | few | TRBV29-1 | CSVEPTGFTEAFF | TGCAGCGTTGAACCGACAGGGTTCACTGAAGCTTTCTTT
. | TRBJ2-3 | . | TRBV12-3/TRBV12-4 | CASSFWGQSSTDTQYF | TGTGCCAGCAGTTTTTGGGGACAATCCAGCACAGATACGCAGTATTTT
. | TRBJ1-5 | . | TRBV3-1 | CASSQGGLRQHF | TGTGCCAGCAGCCAAGGAGGGCTCCGGCAGCATTTT
TRBD1 | TRBJ2-1 | . | TRBV7-9 | CASRSRQGDEQFF | TGTGCCAGCAGATCCCGGCAGGGGGATGAGCAGTTCTTC
TRBD2 | TRBJ2-7 | . | TRBV30 | CAWNKLAGAYEQYF | TGTGCCTGGAACAAACTAGCGGGGGCCTACGAGCAGTACTTC
. | TRBJ1-1 | . | TRBV18 | CASSPSVLAEAFF | TGTGCCAGCTCACCCTCAGTTTTAGCTGAAGCTTTCTTT
. | TRBJ2-5 | . | TRBV19 | CASRLSGQETQYF | TGTGCCAGTAGATTAAGCGGTCAAGAGACCCAGTACTTC
. | TRBJ2-7 | many | TRBV29-1 | CSVEDDRASSYEQYF | TGCAGCGTCGAAGATGACCGAGCGAGCTCCTACGAGCAGTACTTC
. | TRBJ2-1 | . | TRBV19 | CASSTRMDPNEQFF | TGTGCCAGTAGTACCCGCATGGACCCAAATGAGCAGTTCTTC
. | TRBJ2-1 | . | TRBV6-2/TRBV6-3 | CASSSRPGVQIF | TGTGCCAGCAGTTCCCGCCCAGGTGTTCAGATCTTC
. | TRBJ1-5 | few | TRBV7-2 | CASSLRVIGDNQPQHF | TGTGCCAGCAGCTTAAGAGTTATAGGGGACAATCAGCCCCAGCATTTT
. | TRBJ2-7 | . | TRBV9 | CASSVEPNTRQYF | TGTGCCAGCAGCGTAGAGCCGAATACGAGGCAGTACTTC
. | TRBJ1-2 | . | TRBV18 | CASSPQGPGQSGYTF | TGTGCCAGCTCACCCCAGGGGCCAGGTCAGAGTGGCTACACCTTC
TRBD2 | TRBJ2-1 | few | TRBV29-1 | CSVDPSGIVGEQFF | TGCAGCGTTGATCCTAGCGGTATAGTTGGGGAGCAGTTCTTC
. | TRBJ2-7 | few | TRBV2 | CASSDSIRGYEQYF | TGTGCCAGCAGTGATTCGATCAGGGGCTACGAGCAGTACTTC
TRBD2 | TRBJ2-7 | . | TRBV28 | CASSRGGLPGLAIYEQYF | TGTGCCAGCAGTCGAGGGGGGCTTCCGGGACTAGCGATCTACGAGCAGTACTTC
. | TRBJ1-1 | few | TRBV7-3 | CASSSTGKTEAFF | TGTGCCAGCAGCTCCACAGGGAAAACTGAAGCTTTCTTT
TRBD2 | TRBJ2-1 | . | TRBV7-2 | CASSLGVSGSMMGEQFF | TGTGCCAGCAGCTTAGGGGTTAGCGGGAGTATGATGGGTGAGCAGTTCTTC
. | TRBJ2-1 | few | TRBV7-9 | CASSRGGVAYNEQFF | TGTGCCAGCAGCCGAGGGGGGGTCGCTTACAATGAGCAGTTCTTC
. | TRBJ1-2 | few | TRBV6-5 | CASSQQRDGYTF | TGTGCCAGCAGCCAACAGAGGGATGGCTACACCTTC
. | TRBJ2-1 | . | TRBV7-9 | CASSTAGWEWGPINEQFF | TGTGCCAGCAGCACCGCCGGGTGGGAGTGGGGCCCGATCAATGAGCAGTTCTTC
TRBD1 | TRBJ2-3 | . | TRBV9 | CASSAGQGRTDTQYF | TGTGCCAGCAGCGCGGGACAGGGGCGAACAGATACGCAGTATTTT
TRBD1 | TRBJ2-5 | many | TRBV29-1 | CSARTGMIGETQYF | TGCAGCGCCAGGACAGGGATGATCGGAGAGACCCAGTACTTC
. | TRBJ2-4 | . | TRBV4-2 | CASSQTKEGPKNIQYF | TGTGCCAGCAGCCAAACCAAGGAGGGTCCCAAAAACATTCAGTACTTC
. | TRBJ1-3 | . | TRBV30 | CAWTRVGSGNTIYF | TGTGCCTGGACCCGGGTGGGGTCTGGAAACACCATATATTTT
TRBD2 | TRBJ2-4 | few | TRBV28 | CASSLVGGPPNIQYF | TGTGCCAGCAGTTTAGTGGGAGGGCCCCCAAACATTCAGTACTTC
. | TRBJ2-5 | . | TRBV29-1 | CSVEGRDKVQETQYF | TGCAGCGTTGAAGGAAGGGATAAGGTCCAAGAGACCCAGTACTTC
. | TRBJ2-7 | . | TRBV19 | CASASSGTSYEQYF | TGTGCCAGTGCTTCTAGTGGGACCTCCTACGAGCAGTACTTC
. | TRBJ2-7 | . | TRBV5-5 | CASSLEWGSYEQYF | TGTGCCAGCAGCTTGGAATGGGGGTCCTACGAGCAGTACTTC